Presented here are 8 T cell receptor beta chains from one specimen sequenced in a study of robustness of blood B and T cell sequencing. mRNA, not genomic DNA, served as the source for TCR beta repertoires. cDNA was made with a 5' template-switch oligo adding a universal priming site. The template-switch oligo carried a 12-nucleotide random UMI tagging each cDNA molecule. Via MiXCR, TCRdb re-called the PCR reads, giving one row per CDR3 protein. Here the sample spans under 2,000 distinct CDR3 sequences, around 48% being singletons. The sample consisted of peripheral blood. Source of these receptors: a human donor in good health.

This clonotype appeared a few times. The gene calls are TRBV5-4 and TRBJ2-4; the D call may be TRBD1 or TRBD2 (5 bases each). Germline V gene sequence: CDR1 SGHNT, CDR2 YYREEE (reference sequence). The CDR3 is 17 residues long. The V and J ends lost 0 bases and 0 bases respectively, with 13 bases between them. The CDR3 DNA sequence: TGTGCCAGCAGCTTGGAACCCGGGACCCTAGCCAAAAACATTCAGTACTTC. This sequence encodes CASSLEPGTLAKNIQYF.

This chain uses TRBV3-1 with TRBJ2-3; TRBD2 matches at 13 bases. The CDR3 totals 18 residues. V lost 5 bases to trimming and J lost 0 bases; unmatched junction nucleotides: 8. Germline values: CDR1 LGHDT, CDR2 YNNKEL (reference sequence). DNA for the CDR3: TGTGCCAGCAGCGCAGGACTAGCGGGGGCCGTCAGCACAGATACGCAGTATTTT. Its protein product is CASSAGLAGAVSTDTQYF.

The chain uses TRBV2 and TRBJ2-7; D unclear. The germline V gene encodes CDR1 SNHLY and CDR2 FYNNEI. The CDR3 is 8 residues long. The germline V and J ends were trimmed by 1 base and 12 bases, with 1 base remaining between them. DNA of the CDR3: TGTGCCAGCAGTGAAGGGTACTTC. Protein product: CASSEGYF.

This chain connects TRBV7-2 to TRBJ2-3; 8 bases line up with TRBD2. CDR3 size: 15 residues. Germline V gives CDR1 SGHTA, CDR2 FQGNSA. The trim removed 7 bases at V and 5 bases at J, leaving 11 bases unmatched. CDR3 protein: CASTSSGALKDTQYF. CDR3 nucleotides: TGTGCCAGCACCAGTAGCGGGGCCTTAAAAGATACGCAGTATTTT.

V is TRBV29-1 and J is TRBJ2-3; possibly TRBD2 for D (7 bases). The V end was cut by 1 base, the J end by 4 bases, with 18 bases between. Germline V gives CDR1 SQVTM, CDR2 ANQGSEA. The CDR3 loop spans 16 amino acids. In nucleotides, the CDR3 is TGCAGCGTTGAAGGATCGGGGGGCGGGGACGCAGATACGCAGTATTTT. It encodes CSVEGSGGGDADTQYF.

This clonotype is a singleton in its sample. This chain links TRBV29-1 with TRBJ2-7; TRBD1 matches at 10 bases. CDR3 length: 13 amino acids. Germline CDR1 reads SQVTM; CDR2 reads ANQGSEA. The V gene end was trimmed by 4 bases and the J gene end by 3 bases; junction bases not matched to a gene: 3. The CDR3 DNA reads as TGCAGCGTTGCCCGGGACAGGGGCTACGAGCAGTACTTC. Protein sequence: CSVARDRGYEQYF.

This clonotype is labeled as large (0.1 to 1%). J is TRBJ2-4 and V is TRBV5-4; 8 nucleotides align to TRBD1. V dropped 3 bases and J dropped 0; count of bases not matched to a gene: 11. Germline values: CDR1 SGHNT, CDR2 YYREEE (reference sequence). The CDR3 is 18 residues long. CDR3 residues: CASSSGTGERLAKNIQYF. The CDR3 region has the DNA TGTGCCAGCAGCTCGGGGACAGGAGAAAGATTAGCCAAAAACATTCAGTACTTC.

This chain uses TRBV7-3 with TRBJ2-3; D uncertain. V was pared by 3 bases and J by 6 bases, with 10 bases between. Germline V CDR1 and CDR2: SGHTA, FQGTGA. CDR3 length: 13 amino acids. The CDR3: CASSLWVTDTQYF. CDR3 coding DNA: TGTGCCAGCAGCTTGTGGGTGACGGATACGCAGTATTTT.